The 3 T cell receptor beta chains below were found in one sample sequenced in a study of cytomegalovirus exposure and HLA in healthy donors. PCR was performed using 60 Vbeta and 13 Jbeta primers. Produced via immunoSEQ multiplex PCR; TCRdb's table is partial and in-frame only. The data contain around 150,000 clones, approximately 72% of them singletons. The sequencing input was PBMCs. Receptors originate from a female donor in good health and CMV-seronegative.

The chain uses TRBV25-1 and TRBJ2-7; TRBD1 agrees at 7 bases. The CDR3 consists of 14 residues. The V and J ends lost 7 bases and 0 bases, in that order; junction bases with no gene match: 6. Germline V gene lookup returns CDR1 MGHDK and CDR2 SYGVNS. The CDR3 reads CASTSDRSSYEQYF. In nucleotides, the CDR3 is TGTGCCAGCACCTCGGACAGGTCCTCCTACGAGCAGTACTTC.

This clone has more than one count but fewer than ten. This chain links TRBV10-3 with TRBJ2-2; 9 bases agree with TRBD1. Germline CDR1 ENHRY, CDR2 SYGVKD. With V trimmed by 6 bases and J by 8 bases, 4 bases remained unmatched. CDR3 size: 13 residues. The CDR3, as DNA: TGTGCCATCAGGACAGGGGGTACGGGGGAGCTGTTTTTT. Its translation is CAIRTGGTGELFF.

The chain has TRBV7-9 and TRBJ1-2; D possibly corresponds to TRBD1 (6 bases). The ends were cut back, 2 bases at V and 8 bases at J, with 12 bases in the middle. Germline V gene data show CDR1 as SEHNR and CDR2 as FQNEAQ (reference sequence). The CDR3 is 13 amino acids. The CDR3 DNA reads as TGTGCCAGCAGCTTAACCACAGGGTTCGGCTACACCTTC. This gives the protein CASSLTTGFGYTF. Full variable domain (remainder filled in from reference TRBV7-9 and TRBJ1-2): DTGVSQNPRHKITKRGQNVTFRCDPISEHNRLYWYRQTLGQGPEFLTYFQNEAQLEKSRLLSDRFSAERPKGSFSTLEIQRTEQGDSAMYLCASSLTTGFGYTFGSGTRLTVV.